This paragraph covers one T cell receptor (beta chain) sequence. Its target is not known. CDR1 is SGHAT and CDR2 is FQNNGV in the germline V gene. This CDR3 contains 13 residues. Trimming cost V 9 bases and J 0 bases, with 9 bases left between them. The sample originates from a study of naive and memory T cell subsets. Findings and limits, study-wide: Each distinct alpha or beta sequence counts as one clonotype.

An equimolar mix of two oligonucleotides served as the beta constant-region primer for TRBC1 and TRBC2. The cDNA 3' end received a ligated single-stranded oligonucleotide carrying the SP2 primer and a 12-nucleotide UMI. Nested alpha and beta constant-region primers with the SP2 primer drove four PCR rounds on ligated cDNA. MiXCR, run by TCRdb on the UMI-ligation and nested PCR reads, gives a single entry per CDR3 protein. Seen here are about 85,000 distinct CDR3 sequences, around 13% observed once, and the top ten hold 0.75% to 1%. What was sequenced was central memory CD4+ T cells from blood. This receptor was identified in a human donor in good health. The chain carries TRBV11-2 and TRBJ2-1; D is unresolved. CDR3: CASCLSSYNEQFF. The DNA of the CDR3 is TGTGCCAGTTGCCTCAGCTCCTACAATGAGCAGTTCTTC.